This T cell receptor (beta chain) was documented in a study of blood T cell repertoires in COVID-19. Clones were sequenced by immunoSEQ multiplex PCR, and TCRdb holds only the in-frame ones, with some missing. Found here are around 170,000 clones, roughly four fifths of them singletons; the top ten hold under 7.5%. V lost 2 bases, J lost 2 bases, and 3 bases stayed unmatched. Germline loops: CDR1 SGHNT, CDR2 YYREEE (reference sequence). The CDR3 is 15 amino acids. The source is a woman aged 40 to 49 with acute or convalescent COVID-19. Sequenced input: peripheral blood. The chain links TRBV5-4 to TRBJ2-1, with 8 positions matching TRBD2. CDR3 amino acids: CASSLTSGPYNEQFF. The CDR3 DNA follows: TGTGCCAGCAGCTTAACTAGCGGCCCCTACAATGAGCAGTTCTTC.